This T cell receptor (beta chain) stems from a study of T-cell reconstitution after alpha-beta-depleted transplantation in children. The CDR3 sequence is 16 residues long. Germline lookup yields CDR1 MNHEY and CDR2 SVGEGT. Trimming removed 6 bases at V and 6 bases at J, with 22 bases between. This clonotype was observed a few times. For TCRbeta, the library was prepared with unique molecular identifiers. TCRdb fed the PCR reads into MiXCR, producing one record per CDR3 protein. The sample yields 400,000 to 500,000 distinct CDR3 sequences, 11% seen once. The material sequenced was PBMCs from the stem cell graft donor, taken from the stem cell graft. This TCR was sampled from a human donor who donated a stem cell graft to a child with acute myeloid leukemia. The V call is TRBV6-2 or TRBV6-3, the J call TRBJ2-3; possibly TRBD2 for D (5 bases). The CDR3 DNA is TGTGCCAGCAGCTGGGCGAGGGAGCCTAGAACCGATACGCAGTATTTT. This translates into CASSWAREPRTDTQYF.